These 14 T cell receptor beta chains were all obtained from the same sample, sequenced in a study of T cell changes during pregnancy in multiple sclerosis. TCRdb's table, derived via immunoSEQ multiplex PCR, lists solely in-frame clones and lacks some. The data contain tens of thousands of clones, over 80% of them seen just once; the ten biggest clones take up approximately 2.8%. Sample: peripheral blood, taken in the third trimester of pregnancy. Receptors originate from a female donor in good health, enrolled as a control in a pregnancy study.

The genes are TRBV28 and TRBJ1-1; 7 nucleotides match TRBD1. V lost 2 bases to trimming and J lost 6 bases; unmatched junction nucleotides: 6. This CDR3 contains 14 residues. The germline V gene has CDR1 MDHEN and CDR2 SYDVKM. The chain's CDR3 is CASSLRGRTAEAFF. The CDR3 nucleotides are TGTGCCAGCAGTTTAAGGGGGCGGACGGCTGAAGCTTTCTTT.

The gene calls are TRBV5-4 and TRBJ2-2; 8 bases fit TRBD2. Germline V gives CDR1 SGHNT, CDR2 YYREEE (reference sequence). The CDR3 is 15 amino acids. J was trimmed by 10 bases and V by 4 bases; bases with no gene match: 12. This chain's CDR3 is CASSRGGSHRVELFF. CDR3 DNA: TGTGCCAGCAGCCGCGGGGGGTCACACCGGGTGGAGCTGTTTTTT.

The J gene is TRBJ1-3, the V gene TRBV28; possibly TRBD1 for D (5 bases). This CDR3 has 15 amino acids. Germline loops: CDR1 MDHEN, CDR2 SYDVKM. The V and J ends lost 6 bases and 0 bases respectively, with 12 bases between them. The CDR3 region has the DNA TGTGCCAGCAGCTCCGACAGCAACTCTGGAAACACCATATATTTT. Residues: CASSSDSNSGNTIYF.

This clone was seen once. The genes are TRBV28 and TRBJ2-2; 7 bases are a match to TRBD2. After removal of 4 bases from V and 5 bases from J, the junction contained 10 bases not matched to a gene. The CDR3 runs to 16 residues. CDR1 is MDHEN and CDR2 is SYDVKM in the germline V gene. The CDR3 region is CASSWGRAFETGELFF. Here the CDR3 DNA reads TGTGCCAGCAGTTGGGGGAGGGCCTTCGAAACCGGGGAGCTGTTTTTT.

CDR3 region: CASSSGPGETQYF. CDR3 bases: TGTGCCAGCAGTTCAGGTCCGGGGGAGACCCAGTACTTC. The V gene is TRBV6-4, the J gene TRBJ2-5; maybe TRBD2 (5 bases). CDR3 length: 13 amino acids. Germline V gene lookup returns CDR1 MRHNA and CDR2 SNTAGT. V was pared by 5 bases and J by 5 bases, with 12 bases between.

V usage is TRBV7-8 and J usage is TRBJ1-3; 7 bases match TRBD1. V was pared by 5 bases and J by 1 base, with 8 bases of the junction left unmatched. Germline V gene sequence: CDR1 SGHVS, CDR2 FQNEAQ. The CDR3 covers 16 residues. CDR3 protein: CASSPTGSGSGNTIYF. In DNA form, the CDR3 reads TGTGCCAGCAGCCCGACAGGGTCAGGGTCTGGAAACACCATATATTTT.

The V and J genes are TRBV4-1 and TRBJ2-7, with 7 bases lining up with TRBD1. Unmatched junction bases numbered 8, after V lost 3 bases and J lost 3 bases. The CDR3 extends over 15 amino acids. Germline V gene data show CDR1 as MGHRA and CDR2 as YSYEKL. The CDR3 loop reads CASSHGGQAVYEQYF. The CDR3 DNA reads TGCGCCAGCAGCCATGGTGGACAGGCGGTCTACGAGCAGTACTTC.

The chain has TRBV28 and TRBJ1-2, with 9 bases that match TRBD1. Trimming removed 6 bases from V and 2 bases from J; junction bases left unmatched: 7. The germline V gene encodes CDR1 MDHEN and CDR2 SYDVKM. The CDR3 contains 15 residues. The CDR3 DNA is TGTGCCAGCAGGCAACAGGGGGCAGGAAACTATGGCTACACCTTC. Translating it yields CASRQQGAGNYGYTF.

The chain employs TRBV19 and TRBJ1-2, with TRBD1 as a possible D gene (6 bases). Germline V CDR1 and CDR2: LNHDA, SQIVND (reference sequence). Trimming left V 8 bases short and J 3 bases short, with 13 bases between. The CDR3 is 13 residues long. CDR3 in amino acids: CASQIRGDYGYTF. The DNA of the CDR3 is TGTGCCAGTCAAATCAGGGGAGACTATGGCTACACCTTC.

This rearrangement joins TRBV7-2 to TRBJ2-6, with D tentatively TRBD2 (5 bases). Deletions cut 5 bases from V and 2 bases from J, with 16 bases between. This CDR3 spans 17 amino acids. Germline CDR1 reads SGHTA; CDR2 reads FQGNSA. The chain's CDR3 is CASSESPLRAGANVLTF. The CDR3, as DNA: TGTGCCAGCAGCGAATCTCCCCTGAGGGCTGGGGCCAACGTCCTGACTTTC.

The chain couples TRBV28 to TRBJ1-6; 7 nucleotides match TRBD1. With V trimmed by 5 bases and J by 8 bases, 3 bases remained unmatched. The germline CDR1 and CDR2 sequences are MDHEN and SYDVKM. The CDR3 has 13 amino acids. The CDR3 DNA reads TGTGCCAGCAGTCGGGACAGATATTCACCCCTCCACTTT. It specifies CASSRDRYSPLHF.

V is TRBV7-9 and J is TRBJ2-2; 8 bases are a match to TRBD2. This CDR3 comprises 15 residues. V was pared by 0 bases and J by 5 bases, with 2 bases of the junction left unmatched. The germline V gene encodes CDR1 SEHNR and CDR2 FQNEAQ (reference sequence). CDR3 sequence reads: CASSLAAGGTGELFF. In DNA, the CDR3 is TGTGCCAGCAGCTTAGCGGCGGGAGGAACCGGGGAGCTGTTTTTT.

The chain's CDR3 is CASGGMASGQETQYF. Written as DNA, the CDR3 is TGTGCCAGCGGGGGGATGGCTAGCGGCCAAGAGACCCAGTACTTC. The chain couples TRBV28 to TRBJ2-5; 7 positions match TRBD2. The CDR3 is made up of 15 amino acids. Germline values: CDR1 MDHEN, CDR2 SYDVKM. Unmatched junction bases numbered 10, after V lost 8 bases and J lost 1 base.

V gene TRBV7-3 combines with J gene TRBJ2-1, with D maybe TRBD2 (6 bases). This CDR3 region has 12 residues. Germline CDR1 is SGHTA and CDR2 is FQGTGA. The V gene lost 4 bases and the J gene lost 11 bases, with 12 bases spanning the gap. For the CDR3, the DNA is TGTGCCAGCAGCTCCCAGACTAGTCAGCAGTTCTTC. Amino acid sequence: CASSSQTSQQFF.